This TCR beta chain was documented in a study of beta chain features in type 1 diabetes. Background on the study: Sorted cells, 90 million to 120 million in number, were examined across all samples. Study outcomes and limitations: Cells with high TCR expression could be over-represented when cDNA is sequenced. Moderate but significant shortening of TCRB CDR3s was recorded in all four CD4+ subsets from Type 1 diabetes patients.

The whole isolated RNA underwent reverse transcription, so sequencing captured expressed TCRB transcripts. This table comes from immunoSEQ multiplex PCR, and its TCRdb copy is limited to in-frame clones, with some not included. The sample records about 710,000 clones, over 13% being singletons. Notes on this clone: Antigen unknown.

Around 0.12 L of blood, on average, came from one heparinised draw per donor. CDR1 SGHRS and CDR2 YFSETQ come from the germline V gene. Trimming stripped 0 bases from V and 1 base from J, with 8 bases between. This CDR3 is 15 amino acids long. Input material: naive CD4+ T cells from blood. The rearrangement links TRBV5-1 to TRBJ2-1; no reliable D call. The TCR was taken from a man aged 18 to 35 with type 1 diabetes. This CDR3 reads CASSLGIPSYNEQFF. Written as DNA, the CDR3 is TGCGCCAGCAGCTTGGGGATTCCATCCTACAATGAGCAGTTCTTC.